This T cell receptor (beta chain) was profiled in a study of cytomegalovirus exposure and HLA in healthy donors. Study in general: As an earlier analysis found, about 179 million T cells yielded fewer than 130 million unique TCR beta sequences.

PCR involved 60 Vbeta and 13 Jbeta primers. The assay was immunoSEQ multiplex PCR, and TCRdb's table has in-frame clones only and misses some. Of fewer than 200,000 clones listed, approximately 76% are singletons. A remark on this clone: Its antigen is currently unknown.

V was pared by 2 bases and J by 3 bases, with 4 bases of the junction left unmatched. The CDR3 totals 14 residues. Germline V lookup: CDR1 SEHNR, CDR2 FQNEAQ (reference sequence). Though probably carrying unrecorded immune exposures, donors were nominally healthy at sampling. Whole-study results and caveats: The classifier reportedly diagnosed cytomegalovirus status with high sensitivity and specificity. In vitro confirmation showed three CMV-associated chains to be CMV antigen specific.

The TCR sequence derives from a woman under 30 in good health and CMV-seropositive. Sample: PBMCs. The V call is TRBV7-9, the J call TRBJ2-7; 7 bases line up with TRBD1. The CDR3 nucleotides read TGTGCCAGCAGCTTAACAGGGGCGGGCTACGAGCAGTACTTC. Translating gives CASSLTGAGYEQYF.